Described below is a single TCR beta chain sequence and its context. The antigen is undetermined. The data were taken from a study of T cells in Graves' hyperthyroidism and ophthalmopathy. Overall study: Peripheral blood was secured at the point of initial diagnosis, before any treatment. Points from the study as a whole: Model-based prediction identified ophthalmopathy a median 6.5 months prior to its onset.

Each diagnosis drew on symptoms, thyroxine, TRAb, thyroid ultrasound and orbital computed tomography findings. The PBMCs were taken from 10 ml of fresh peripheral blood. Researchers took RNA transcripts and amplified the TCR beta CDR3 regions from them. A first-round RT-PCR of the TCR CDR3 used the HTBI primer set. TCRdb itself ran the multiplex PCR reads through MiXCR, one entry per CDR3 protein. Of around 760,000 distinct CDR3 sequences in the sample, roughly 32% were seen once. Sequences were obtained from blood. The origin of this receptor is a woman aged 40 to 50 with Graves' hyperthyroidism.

The CDR3 region has the DNA TGCAGTGCTAGATCGTATTACGGGCTAGCGGGTCCAGCCTCCTACGAGCAGTACTTC. As protein: CSARSYYGLAGPASYEQYF. The chain is built from TRBV20-1 and TRBJ2-7; 8 bases are shared with TRBD2. CDR1 and CDR2 (germline): DFQATT, SNEGSKA (reference sequence). The CDR3 is made up of 19 amino acids. Unmatched junction bases numbered 18, after V lost 2 bases and J lost 0 bases.